The 10 T cell receptor beta chains below come from one sample, sequenced in a study of T cells in Graves' hyperthyroidism and ophthalmopathy. What was amplified from RNA transcripts were TCR beta CDR3 regions. First-round RT-PCR of the TCR CDR3 relied on the HTBI primer set. TCRdb itself ran the multiplex PCR reads through MiXCR, one entry per CDR3 protein. The table lists fewer than 450,000 distinct CDR3 sequences, approximately 17% of them singletons, with around a third in the top ten. Sequenced material: blood. The source of these receptors is a woman between 25 and 40 years old with Graves' hyperthyroidism that later progressed to Graves' ophthalmopathy.

The rearrangement joins TRBV6-2 or TRBV6-3 to TRBJ2-1; D gene ambiguous. CDR1 and CDR2 (germline): MNHEY, SVGEGT. The CDR3 is made up of 15 amino acids. Trimming cost V 0 bases and J 5 bases, with 11 bases left between them. The CDR3 region has the DNA TGTGCCAGCAGTTACTCGATAAGACCCAACAATGAGCAGTTCTTC. This translates into CASSYSIRPNNEQFF.

This clonotype was counted at least ten times. V and J are TRBV12-3 or TRBV12-4 and TRBJ1-6; D gene ambiguous. This CDR3 is 13 amino acids long. Trimming took 10 bases from V and 0 from J, leaving 7 bases between them. The CDR3 nucleotides are TGTGCCACATCCCTCTCCTATAATTCACCCCTCCACTTT. Its protein product is CATSLSYNSPLHF.

This clonotype occurred many times. V gene TRBV29-1 combines with J gene TRBJ1-4; tentatively, D is TRBD1 (6 bases). From germline, CDR1 is SQVTM and CDR2 ANQGSEA. V gave up 3 bases and J gave up 8 bases, with 13 bases separating them. CDR3 length: 13 amino acids. CDR3 nucleotide sequence: TGCAGCGTTGAGCCAGGGGTAGGGGAAAAACTGTTTTTT. Amino acid sequence: CSVEPGVGEKLFF.

The genes are TRBV19 and TRBJ2-7; D ambiguous. The V gene lost 3 bases and the J gene lost 4 bases, with 19 bases spanning the gap. The CDR3 runs to 16 residues. CDR1 and CDR2 from the germline V gene are LNHDA and SQIVND (reference sequence). The CDR3 region is CASSMTSSTLIYEQYF. The CDR3 nucleotides read TGTGCCAGTAGTATGACCTCGAGCACCCTGATTTACGAGCAGTACTTC.

The table lists this clonotype with many counts. The rearrangement joins TRBV3-1 to TRBJ2-3; D is possibly TRBD2 (5 bases). Germline V gene data show CDR1 as LGHDT and CDR2 as YNNKEL (reference sequence). This CDR3 has 15 amino acids. V lost 1 base to trimming and J lost 0 bases, with 8 bases between them. CDR3 coding DNA: TGTGCCAGCAGCCAAGGACGGAGGAGCACAGATACGCAGTATTTT. Translating gives CASSQGRRSTDTQYF.

This clonotype was recorded many times. The chain employs TRBV12-3 or TRBV12-4 and TRBJ1-2, with D perhaps matching TRBD1 (5 bases). Between the trimmed V and J ends, which lost 5 bases and 7 bases, there was a span of 17 bases. This CDR3 spans 14 amino acids. The CDR3 nucleotides read TGTGCCAGCAGTACCGCCGACCTTGGGGGTGGCTACACCTTC. The encoded protein is CASSTADLGGGYTF.

This clonotype was picked up a small number of times. V is TRBV20-1 and J is TRBJ2-1; 13 bases are a match to TRBD2. V gave up 6 bases and J gave up 4 bases; unmatched junction bases: 9. There are 16 residues in the CDR3. CDR1 is DFQATT, CDR2 SNEGSKA, per germline (reference sequence). The DNA for the CDR3 is TGCAGTGCCGTGGATGTGACTAGCGGGGGGTACAATGAGCAGTTCTTC. This codes for CSAVDVTSGGYNEQFF.

This clonotype occurred a few times. V and J are TRBV5-1 and TRBJ1-6; possibly TRBD1 for D (5 bases). Trimming pared 4 bases from V and 8 bases from J, leaving 16 bases between. Germline CDR1 reads SGHRS; CDR2 reads YFSETQ. This CDR3 has 15 residues. The CDR3 region is CASSRGRAADSPLHF. The CDR3 coding sequence is TGCGCCAGCAGCCGGGGGAGGGCGGCCGATTCACCCCTCCACTTT.

This clonotype was counted a few times. This sequence joins TRBV2 and TRBJ2-4; 8 bases match TRBD2. With V trimmed by 3 bases and J by 0 bases, 7 bases remained unmatched. The CDR3 is made up of 17 amino acids. Germline values: CDR1 SNHLY, CDR2 FYNNEI. The chain's CDR3 is CASSDSGGGLAKNIQYF. Written as DNA, the CDR3 is TGTGCCAGCAGTGACAGCGGGGGAGGTCTAGCCAAAAACATTCAGTACTTC. Variable domain in full (rest from reference TRBV2 and TRBJ2-4): EPEVTQTPSHQVTQMGQEVILRCVPISNHLYFYWYRQILGQKVEFLVSFYNNEISEKSEIFDDQFSVERPDGSNFTLKIRSTKLEDSAMYFCASSDSGGGLAKNIQYFGAGTRLSVL.

This clonotype was observed at least ten times. This chain connects TRBV5-5 to TRBJ2-7; 8 bases line up with TRBD2. Germline assignment: CDR1 SGHKS and CDR2 YYEKEE (reference sequence). V trimming: 2 bases; J trimming: 0 bases; junction bases outside the gene matches: 4. This CDR3 is built from 15 residues. The CDR3 nucleotides read TGTGCCAGCAGCTTTACCGGGACTAGCTCCTACGAGCAGTACTTC. Its translation: CASSFTGTSSYEQYF.